This entry features one TCR beta chain sequence. The junction differs from germline at one of its ends, possibly a read error. In the original workflow: By means of reference gene primer amplification, nucleated cell counts were estimated. Only in-frame clones appear in the TCRdb table, and some are missing; sequencing was by immunoSEQ multiplex PCR. The V and J calls and the clone size are those of that table, but D and trimming were determined from the DNA. The sample holds approximately 60,000 clones, more than 65% seen once. These data are taken from a study of blood T cell repertoires in COVID-19. Overall study context: There were acute and convalescent COVID-19 samples, and they came from the United States, Italy and Spain. PBMCs, B-cell-depleted T cells, or T cells were the source of the cDNA or gDNA that made up the material.

This CDR3 comprises 15 residues. Germline lookup yields CDR1 MGHRA and CDR2 YSYEKL. Sequencing used peripheral blood. The chain employs TRBV4-1 and TRBJ2-3; D is unclear. This clonotype was sampled from a woman older than 75 with active or convalescent COVID-19. The CDR3 coding sequence is TGCACCAGCAGCCAAGAAATGGCTAGATCAGATACGCAGTATTTT. Translated, it gives CTSSQEMARSDTQYF.